This entry lists 9 T cell receptor beta chains sequenced from one sample in a study of cytomegalovirus exposure and HLA in healthy donors. PCR amplification relied on 60 Vbeta primers (plus 13 Jbeta primers). Profiled with immunoSEQ multiplex PCR; TCRdb holds only in-frame clones, not every one. This table has 160,000 or so clones, under 85% appearing once. Sequenced material: PBMCs. The receptors here all came from a human donor in good health.

V is TRBV7-2 and J is TRBJ1-1, with TRBD1 as a possible D gene (5 bases). The CDR3 is 16 residues long. Germline V gene lookup returns CDR1 SGHTA and CDR2 FQGNSA. V lost 0 bases and J 3 bases, leaving 14 bases between the germline ends. The CDR3 region is CASSLARFGGDTEAFF. The DNA of the CDR3 is TGTGCCAGCAGCTTAGCGCGTTTCGGGGGTGACACTGAAGCTTTCTTT.

The rearrangement joins TRBV18 to TRBJ2-2; 9 bases are shared with TRBD1. V gave up 3 bases and J gave up 1 base; unmatched junction bases: 9. Germline V gene lookup returns CDR1 KGHSH and CDR2 LQKENI. The CDR3 spans 18 residues. This CDR3 reads CASSPLQGAVKNTGELFF. As DNA, the CDR3 is TGTGCCAGCTCACCGTTACAGGGGGCAGTTAAGAACACCGGGGAGCTGTTTTTT.

The chain combines TRBV7-2 with TRBJ1-2, with D perhaps matching TRBD1 (5 bases). Germline CDR1 and CDR2: SGHTA and FQGNSA. The CDR3 loop spans 13 amino acids. Between the trimmed V and J ends, which lost 2 bases and 6 bases, there was a span of 10 bases. CDR3 amino acids: CASSLSRQNGYTF. The CDR3 bases are TGTGCCAGCAGCTTATCCAGACAGAATGGCTACACCTTC.

J is TRBJ2-1 and V is TRBV19; possibly TRBD2 for D (5 bases). Trimming removed 5 bases from V and 8 bases from J, with 13 bases in between. The CDR3 is 13 residues long. The germline V gene encodes CDR1 LNHDA and CDR2 SQIVND (reference sequence). The CDR3, as DNA: TGTGCCAGTAGTGCCCTAGCAGCCGATGAGCAGTTCTTC. Encoded protein: CASSALAADEQFF.

In its sample, this clone was seen once. V gene TRBV6-1 combines with J gene TRBJ2-1; a possible D gene is TRBD1 (8 bases). Germline CDR1 reads MNHNS; CDR2 reads SASEGT. V lost 4 bases and J lost 8, with 18 bases in between. The CDR3 extends over 15 amino acids. The CDR3 sequence: CASSAEATGGDEQFF. The CDR3 DNA reads TGTGCCAGCAGTGCGGAGGCAACAGGGGGGGATGAGCAGTTCTTC.

This chain uses TRBV9 with TRBJ1-2; D remains unclear. Per the germline V gene, CDR1 is SGDLS and CDR2 is YYNGEE. Trimming pared 0 bases from V and 7 bases from J, leaving 10 bases between. The length of the CDR3 is 13 residues. CDR3 coding DNA: TGTGCCAGCAGCGTAGTCGAGAGTGGTGGCTACACCTTC. Protein product: CASSVVESGGYTF.

This clone has only a few counts. The chain employs TRBV30 and TRBJ1-1; no reliable D call. Germline CDR1 and CDR2: GTSNPN and SVGIG (reference sequence). Between the trimmed V and J ends, which lost 7 bases and 4 bases, there was a span of 19 bases. This CDR3 contains 14 residues. The CDR3 DNA follows: TGTGCCTCCTCCCATAGGTCTTCGGGCACTGAAGCTTTCTTT. The encoded protein is CASSHRSSGTEAFF. The variable domain in full, with the rest retrieved from reference TRBV30 and TRBJ1-1, is SQTIHQWPATLVQPVGSPLSLECTVEGTSNPNLYWYRQAAGRGLQLLFYSVGIGQISSEVPQNLSASRPQDRQFILSSKKLLLSDSGFYLCASSHRSSGTEAFFGQGTRLTVV.

This clone was counted a few times. The chain recombines TRBV18 with TRBJ2-1; D remains unclear. Trimming shortened V by 3 bases and J by 10 bases, and 7 bases separated the two germline ends. Germline V gene data show CDR1 as KGHSH and CDR2 as LQKENI. The CDR3 sequence is 11 residues long. The CDR3 sequence is CASSPKEEQFF. DNA for the CDR3: TGTGCCAGCTCACCGAAGGAGGAGCAGTTCTTC.

This clone occurred once. J is TRBJ1-1 and V is TRBV5-6, with TRBD1 as a possible D gene (5 bases). CDR1 is SGHDT, CDR2 YYEEEE, per germline. The CDR3 loop spans 17 amino acids. Trimming left V 0 bases short and J 1 base short, with 16 bases between. CDR3 in amino acids: CASSLAFGGGRNTEAFF. CDR3 in DNA: TGTGCCAGCAGCTTGGCCTTCGGGGGAGGGAGGAACACTGAAGCTTTCTTT. Drawing the rest from reference TRBV5-6 and TRBJ1-1, the complete variable domain is DAGVTQSPTHLIKTRGQQVTLRCSPKSGHDTVSWYQQALGQGPQFIFQYYEEEERQRGNFPDRFSGHQFPNYSSELNVNALLLGDSALYLCASSLAFGGGRNTEAFFGQGTRLTVV.